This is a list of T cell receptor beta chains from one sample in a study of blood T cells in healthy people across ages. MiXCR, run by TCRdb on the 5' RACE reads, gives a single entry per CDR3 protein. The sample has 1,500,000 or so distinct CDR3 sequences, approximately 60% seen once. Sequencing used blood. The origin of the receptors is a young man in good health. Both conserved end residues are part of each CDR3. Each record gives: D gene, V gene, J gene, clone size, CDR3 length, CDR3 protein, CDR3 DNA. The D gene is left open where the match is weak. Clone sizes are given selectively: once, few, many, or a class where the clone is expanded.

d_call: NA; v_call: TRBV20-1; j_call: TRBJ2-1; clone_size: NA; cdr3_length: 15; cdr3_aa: CSASLTRFVINEQFF; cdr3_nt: TGCAGTGCTAGTCTGACTAGGTTCGTTATTAATGAGCAGTTCTTC
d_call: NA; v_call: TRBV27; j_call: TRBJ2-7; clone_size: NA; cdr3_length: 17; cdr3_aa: CASSLWATPRDSYEQYF; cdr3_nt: TGTGCCAGCAGTTTATGGGCCACCCCGAGGGACTCCTACGAGCAGTACTTC
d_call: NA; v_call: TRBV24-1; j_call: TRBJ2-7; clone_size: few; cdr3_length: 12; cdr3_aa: CATSDGSYEQYF; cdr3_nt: TGTGCCACCAGTGATGGATCCTACGAGCAGTACTTC
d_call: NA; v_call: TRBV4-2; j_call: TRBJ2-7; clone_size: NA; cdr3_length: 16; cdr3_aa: CASSQVLLVRGYEQYF; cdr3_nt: TGTGCCAGCAGCCAAGTCTTGCTAGTGAGAGGGTACGAGCAGTACTTC
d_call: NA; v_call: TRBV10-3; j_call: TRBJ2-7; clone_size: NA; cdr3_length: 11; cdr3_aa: CATRLVDEQYF; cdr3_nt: TGTGCCACAAGACTGGTTGACGAGCAGTACTTC
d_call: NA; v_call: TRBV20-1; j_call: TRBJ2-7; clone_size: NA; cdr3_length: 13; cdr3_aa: CSASLPAAYEQYF; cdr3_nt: TGCAGTGCTAGCCTCCCTGCGGCCTACGAGCAGTACTTC
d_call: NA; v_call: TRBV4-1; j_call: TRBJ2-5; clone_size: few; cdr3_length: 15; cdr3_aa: CASSQDGPVQETQYF; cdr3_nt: TGCGCCAGCAGCCAAGACGGGCCAGTCCAAGAGACCCAGTACTTC
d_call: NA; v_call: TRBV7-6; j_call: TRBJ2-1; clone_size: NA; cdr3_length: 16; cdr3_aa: CASSLKAGLLINEQFF; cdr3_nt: TGTGCCAGCAGCTTAAAGGCGGGACTCCTAATAAATGAGCAGTTCTTC
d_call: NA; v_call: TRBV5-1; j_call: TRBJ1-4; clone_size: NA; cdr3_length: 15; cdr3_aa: CASSLDHGHNEKLFF; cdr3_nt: TGCGCCAGCAGCTTGGATCACGGGCACAATGAAAAACTGTTTTTT
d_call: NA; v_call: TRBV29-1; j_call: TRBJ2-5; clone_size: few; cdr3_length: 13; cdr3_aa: CSVEIPNQETQYF; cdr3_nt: TGCAGCGTTGAGATTCCGAACCAAGAGACCCAGTACTTC
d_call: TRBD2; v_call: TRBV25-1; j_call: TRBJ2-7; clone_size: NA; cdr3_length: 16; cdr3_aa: CASNLAFKRGYYEQYF; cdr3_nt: TGTGCCAGCAATCTTGCATTCAAGCGGGGATACTACGAGCAGTACTTC
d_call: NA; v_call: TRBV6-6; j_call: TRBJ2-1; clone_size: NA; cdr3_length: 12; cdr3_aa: CASSGGMGEQFF; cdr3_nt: TGTGCCAGCAGTGGGGGGATGGGTGAGCAGTTCTTC
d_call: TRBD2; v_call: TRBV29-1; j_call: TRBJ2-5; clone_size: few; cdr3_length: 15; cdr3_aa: CSVIRLAGVQETQYF; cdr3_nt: TGCAGCGTTATACGACTAGCGGGAGTTCAAGAGACCCAGTACTTC
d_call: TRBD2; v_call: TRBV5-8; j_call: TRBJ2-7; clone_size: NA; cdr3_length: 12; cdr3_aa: CASMRGNYEQYF; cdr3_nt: TGTGCCAGCATGCGGGGGAACTACGAGCAGTACTTC
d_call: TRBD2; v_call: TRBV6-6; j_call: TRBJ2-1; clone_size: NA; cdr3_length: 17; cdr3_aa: CASSYYSGGSSYNEQFF; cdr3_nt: TGTGCCAGCAGTTACTATAGCGGGGGCAGCTCCTACAATGAGCAGTTCTTC
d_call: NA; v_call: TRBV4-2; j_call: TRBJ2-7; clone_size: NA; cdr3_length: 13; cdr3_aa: CASSQGELYEQYF; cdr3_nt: TGTGCCAGCAGCCAAGGGGAGCTCTACGAGCAGTACTTC
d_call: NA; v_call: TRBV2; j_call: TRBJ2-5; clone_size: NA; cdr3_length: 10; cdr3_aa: CASELLTQYF; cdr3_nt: TGTGCCAGCGAACTTCTGACCCAGTACTTC
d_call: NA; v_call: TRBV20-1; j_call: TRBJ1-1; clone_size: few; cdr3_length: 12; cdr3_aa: CSASDGNTEAFF; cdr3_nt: TGCAGTGCTAGCGACGGAAACACTGAAGCTTTCTTT
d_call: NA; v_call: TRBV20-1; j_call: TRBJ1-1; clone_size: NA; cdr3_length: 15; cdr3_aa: CSASHGTLMNTEAFF; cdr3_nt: TGCAGTGCTTCCCACGGGACTCTCATGAACACTGAAGCTTTCTTT
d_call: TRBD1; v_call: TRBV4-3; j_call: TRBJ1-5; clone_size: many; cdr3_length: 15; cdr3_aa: CASSQERGPDQPQHF; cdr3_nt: TGCGCCAGCAGCCAAGAAAGGGGGCCAGATCAGCCCCAGCATTTT
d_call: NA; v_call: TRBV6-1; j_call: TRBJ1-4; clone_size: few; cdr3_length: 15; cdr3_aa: CASSDFGNGPQKLFF; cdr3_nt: TGTGCCAGCAGTGATTTCGGGAATGGTCCTCAAAAACTGTTTTTT
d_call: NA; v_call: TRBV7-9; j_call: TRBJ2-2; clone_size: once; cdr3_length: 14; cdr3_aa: CASSLAGESGELFF; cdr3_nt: TGTGCCAGCAGCTTAGCGGGAGAAAGCGGGGAGCTGTTTTTT
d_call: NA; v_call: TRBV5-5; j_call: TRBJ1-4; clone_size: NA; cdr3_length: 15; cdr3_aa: CASSLMTETNEKLFF; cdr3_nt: TGTGCCAGCAGCTTGATGACAGAAACGAATGAAAAACTGTTTTTT
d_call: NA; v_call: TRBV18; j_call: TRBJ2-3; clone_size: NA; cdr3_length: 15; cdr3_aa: CASSRDRKHTDTQYF; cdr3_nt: TGTGCCAGCTCACGAGACAGGAAACACACAGATACGCAGTATTTT
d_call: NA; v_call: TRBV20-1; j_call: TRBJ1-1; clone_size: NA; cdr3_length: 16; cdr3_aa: CSARALTREMNTEAFF; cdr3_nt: TGCAGTGCTAGAGCCCTGACCAGGGAAATGAACACTGAAGCTTTCTTT
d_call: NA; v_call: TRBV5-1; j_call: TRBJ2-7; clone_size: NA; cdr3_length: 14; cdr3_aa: CASRRDSLSYEQYF; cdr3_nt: TGCGCCAGCAGGCGGGACTCTCTCTCCTACGAGCAGTACTTC
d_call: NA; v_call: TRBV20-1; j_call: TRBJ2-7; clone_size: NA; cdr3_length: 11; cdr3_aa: CSARRVNEQYF; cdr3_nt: TGCAGTGCTAGACGGGTGAACGAGCAGTACTTC
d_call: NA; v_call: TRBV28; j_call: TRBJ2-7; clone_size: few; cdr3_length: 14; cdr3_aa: CASSLLRTVYEQYF; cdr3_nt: TGTGCCAGCAGTTTACTCCGGACAGTCTACGAGCAGTACTTC
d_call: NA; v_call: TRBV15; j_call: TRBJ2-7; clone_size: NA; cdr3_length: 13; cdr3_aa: CATSHEVDYEQYF; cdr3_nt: TGTGCCACCAGCCACGAGGTCGACTACGAGCAGTACTTC
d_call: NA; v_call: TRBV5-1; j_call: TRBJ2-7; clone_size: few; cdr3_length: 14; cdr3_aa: CASSLGLTPREQYF; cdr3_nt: TGCGCCAGCAGCTTGGGTCTGACCCCCCGAGAGCAGTACTTC
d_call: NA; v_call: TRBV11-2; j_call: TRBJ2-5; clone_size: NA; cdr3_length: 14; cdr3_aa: CASSLGPQLETQYF; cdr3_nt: TGTGCCAGCAGCTTAGGGCCGCAATTAGAGACCCAGTACTTC
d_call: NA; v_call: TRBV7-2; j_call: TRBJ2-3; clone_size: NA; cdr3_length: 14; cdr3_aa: CASSGGRAPDTQYF; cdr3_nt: TGTGCCAGCAGTGGGGGGCGGGCGCCAGATACGCAGTATTTT
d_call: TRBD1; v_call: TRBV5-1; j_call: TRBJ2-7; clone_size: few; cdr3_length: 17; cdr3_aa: CASSLAGSGTGMYEQYF; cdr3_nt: TGCGCCAGCAGCTTGGCCGGCTCCGGGACAGGGATGTACGAGCAGTACTTC
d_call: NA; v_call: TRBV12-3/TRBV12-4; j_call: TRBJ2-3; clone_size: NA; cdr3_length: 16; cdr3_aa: CASSEGLGTFTDTQYF; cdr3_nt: TGTGCCAGCAGTGAGGGACTGGGGACCTTCACAGATACGCAGTATTTT
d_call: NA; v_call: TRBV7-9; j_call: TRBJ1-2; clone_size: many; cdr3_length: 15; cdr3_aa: CASRISVAGSHGYTF; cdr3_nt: TGTGCCAGCAGGATATCGGTTGCGGGCTCTCATGGCTACACCTTC
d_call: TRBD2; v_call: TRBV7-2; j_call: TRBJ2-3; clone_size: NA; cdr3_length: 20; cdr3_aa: CASSLVGGGLLPSSTDTQYF; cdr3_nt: TGTGCCAGCAGCTTAGTAGGCGGGGGGCTCCTACCATCTAGCACAGATACGCAGTATTTT
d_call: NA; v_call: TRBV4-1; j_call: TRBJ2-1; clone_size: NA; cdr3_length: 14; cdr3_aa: CASSQVHRYNEQFF; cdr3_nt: TGCGCCAGCAGCCAAGTTCATCGCTACAATGAGCAGTTCTTC
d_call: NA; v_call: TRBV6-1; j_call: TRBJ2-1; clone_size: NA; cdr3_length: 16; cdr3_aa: CASSDAAAQDYNEQFF; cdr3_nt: TGTGCCAGCAGTGACGCCGCAGCCCAGGACTACAATGAGCAGTTCTTC
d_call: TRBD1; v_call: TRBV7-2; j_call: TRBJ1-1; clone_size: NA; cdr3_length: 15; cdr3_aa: CASSLDRGTDTEAFF; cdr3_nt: TGTGCCAGCAGCTTAGATAGGGGGACAGACACTGAAGCTTTCTTT
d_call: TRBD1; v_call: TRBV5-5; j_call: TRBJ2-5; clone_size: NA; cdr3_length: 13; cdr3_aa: CASRMGQQETQYF; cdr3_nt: TGTGCCAGCAGAATGGGACAGCAAGAGACCCAGTACTTC
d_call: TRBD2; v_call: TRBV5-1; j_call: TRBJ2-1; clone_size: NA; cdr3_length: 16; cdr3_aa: CASSLVASGSFNEQFF; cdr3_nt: TGCGCCAGCAGCTTGGTGGCTAGCGGGAGTTTCAATGAGCAGTTCTTC
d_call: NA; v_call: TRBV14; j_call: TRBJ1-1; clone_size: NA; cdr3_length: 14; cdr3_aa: CASSQVLGVSEAFF; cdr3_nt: TGTGCCAGCAGCCAAGTTTTGGGGGTCTCTGAAGCTTTCTTT
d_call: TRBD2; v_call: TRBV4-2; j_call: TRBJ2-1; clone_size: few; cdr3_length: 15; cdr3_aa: CASSQERESYNEQFF; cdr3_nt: TGTGCCAGCAGCCAAGAGCGGGAGTCCTACAATGAGCAGTTCTTC
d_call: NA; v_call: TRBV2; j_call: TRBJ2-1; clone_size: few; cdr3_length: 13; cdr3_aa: CASTRDRYNEQFF; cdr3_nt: TGTGCCAGCACTCGGGATCGGTACAATGAGCAGTTCTTC
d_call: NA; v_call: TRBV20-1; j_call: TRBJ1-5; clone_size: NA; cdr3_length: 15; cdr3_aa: CSARDRKGSNQPQHF; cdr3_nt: TGCAGTGCTAGAGATCGAAAGGGTAGCAATCAGCCCCAGCATTTT
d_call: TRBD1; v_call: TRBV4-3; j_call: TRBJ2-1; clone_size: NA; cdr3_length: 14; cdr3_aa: CASSQDRGGLEQFF; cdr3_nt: TGCGCCAGCAGTCAGGACAGGGGGGGTCTTGAGCAGTTCTTC
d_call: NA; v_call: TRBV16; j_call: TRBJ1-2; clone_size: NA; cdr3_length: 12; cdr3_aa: CASSRQSYGYTF; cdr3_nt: TGTGCCAGCAGCCGGCAGTCTTATGGCTACACCTTC
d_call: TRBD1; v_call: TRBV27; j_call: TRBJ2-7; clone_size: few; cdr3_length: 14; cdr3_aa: CASSSKQGAHEQYF; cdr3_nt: TGTGCCAGCAGCTCAAAACAGGGGGCCCACGAGCAGTACTTC
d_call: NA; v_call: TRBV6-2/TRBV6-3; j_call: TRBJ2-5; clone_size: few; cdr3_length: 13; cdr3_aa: CASSYSSWETQYF; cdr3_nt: TGTGCCAGCAGTTACTCGAGCTGGGAGACCCAGTACTTC
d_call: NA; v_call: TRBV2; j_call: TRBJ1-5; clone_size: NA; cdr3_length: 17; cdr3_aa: CASELSGQATNNQPQHF; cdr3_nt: TGTGCCAGCGAGCTTAGTGGGCAGGCGACGAACAATCAGCCCCAGCATTTT
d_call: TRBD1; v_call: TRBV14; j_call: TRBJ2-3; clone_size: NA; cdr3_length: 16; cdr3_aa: CASSQIPGQGEDTQYF; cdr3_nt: TGTGCCAGCAGCCAGATACCGGGACAGGGGGAAGATACGCAGTATTTT
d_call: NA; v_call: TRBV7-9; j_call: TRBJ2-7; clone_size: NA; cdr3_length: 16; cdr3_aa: CASSLGLGQGTYEQYF; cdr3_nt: TGTGCCAGCAGCTTAGGCTTAGGTCAGGGGACCTACGAGCAGTACTTC
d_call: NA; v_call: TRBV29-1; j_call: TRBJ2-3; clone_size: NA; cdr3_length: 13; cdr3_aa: CRGGGLSTDTQYF; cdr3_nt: TGCAGGGGGGGGGGCCTTAGCACAGATACGCAGTATTTT
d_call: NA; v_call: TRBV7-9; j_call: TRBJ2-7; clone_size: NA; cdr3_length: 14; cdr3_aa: CASSLGQTPYEQYF; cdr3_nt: TGTGCCAGCAGCTTAGGACAGACTCCCTACGAGCAGTACTTC
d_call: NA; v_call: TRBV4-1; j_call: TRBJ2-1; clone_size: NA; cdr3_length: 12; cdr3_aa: CASSQGVREQFF; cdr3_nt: TGCGCCAGCAGCCAAGGGGTAAGGGAGCAGTTCTTC
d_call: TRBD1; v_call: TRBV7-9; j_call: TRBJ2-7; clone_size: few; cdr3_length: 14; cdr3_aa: CASSRTTGEYEQYF; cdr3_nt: TGTGCCAGCAGCCGAACAACAGGGGAATACGAGCAGTACTTC
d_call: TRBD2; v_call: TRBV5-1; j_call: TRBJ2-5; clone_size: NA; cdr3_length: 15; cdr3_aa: CASSPTSGGPETQYF; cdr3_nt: TGCGCCAGCAGTCCGACTAGCGGGGGCCCAGAGACCCAGTACTTC
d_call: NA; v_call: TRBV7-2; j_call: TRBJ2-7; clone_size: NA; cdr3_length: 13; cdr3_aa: CASSSWGRYEQYF; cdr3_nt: TGTGCCAGCAGCTCATGGGGGCGCTACGAGCAGTACTTC
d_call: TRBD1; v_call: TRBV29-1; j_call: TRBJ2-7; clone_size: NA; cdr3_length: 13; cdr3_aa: CSVRQGGSYGQYF; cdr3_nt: TGCAGCGTACGACAGGGCGGTTCCTACGGGCAGTACTTC